These T cell receptor beta chains were read from a single sample in a study of beta chain features in type 1 diabetes. Some clones are missing from TCRdb's copy, which holds only in-frame ones; the method was immunoSEQ multiplex PCR. The profile shows around 160,000 clones, around 50% of them singletons. The specimen sequenced was Tregs from blood. The receptors derive from a young man in good health. The CDR3 runs from the conserved cysteine through the conserved F or W. The D gene is left open where the match is weak. Clone size is not always given. Where it is, it says once, few, many or a class for expanded clones.

-	TRBV19	-	TRBJ2-7	15	CASSRGSTGSYEQYF	TGTGCCAGTAGTAGAGGGAGCACTGGCTCCTACGAGCAGTACTTC
-	TRBV6-1	-	TRBJ1-5	16	CASSESVTVSNQPQHF	TGTGCCAGCAGTGAATCGGTAACAGTCTCCAATCAGCCCCAGCATTTT
-	TRBV4-1	-	TRBJ2-7	15	CASSQVTSPQHEQYF	TGCGCCAGCAGCCAAGTGACTAGTCCCCAGCACGAGCAGTACTTC
-	TRBV5-1	-	TRBJ1-1	15	CASSQTRLGNTEAFF	TGCGCCAGCAGTCAAACTCGGCTAGGGAACACTGAAGCTTTCTTT
-	TRBV29-1	-	TRBJ1-5	17	CSVEGHGDLMQSALQHF	TGCAGCGTTGAGGGACATGGAGACCTTATGCAATCAGCCCTCCAGCATTTT
-	TRBV7-2	TRBD1	TRBJ2-7	17	CASSLEVMAGARGEQYF	TGTGCCAGCAGCTTAGAGGTGATGGCAGGGGCCAGGGGGGAGCAGTACTTC
-	TRBV2	TRBD2	TRBJ2-7	15	CASSGLGLAGGNQYF	TGTGCCAGCAGTGGCCTCGGACTAGCGGGAGGAAACCAGTACTTC
-	TRBV6-1	TRBD1	TRBJ1-1	19	CASSEYFGTGVVMNTEAFF	TGTGCCAGCAGTGAATACTTCGGGACAGGGGTTGTGATGAACACTGAAGCTTTCTTT
few	TRBV29-1	TRBD1	TRBJ1-5	12	CSVGQGDQPQHF	TGCAGCGTTGGACAGGGCGATCAGCCCCAGCATTTT
few	TRBV6-1	-	TRBJ1-1	11	CASNLEGEAFF	TGTGCCAGCAACTTGGAGGGGGAAGCTTTCTTT
few	TRBV5-4	-	TRBJ2-1	17	CASSPWGVVWSYNEQFF	TGTGCCAGCAGCCCCTGGGGAGTAGTTTGGTCCTACAATGAGCAGTTCTTC
few	TRBV28	-	TRBJ2-3	15	CASSRRQASTDTQYF	TGTGCCAGCAGCCGCAGACAGGCCTCCACAGATACGCAGTATTTT
few	TRBV2	TRBD1	TRBJ2-1	14	CASRFGQGRGEQFF	TGTGCCAGCAGGTTTGGACAGGGGAGAGGGGAGCAGTTCTTC
-	TRBV6-6	-	TRBJ2-7	13	CASSYRDKYEQYF	TGTGCCAGCAGTTACCGGGACAAGTACGAGCAGTACTTC
few	TRBV15	TRBD2	TRBJ2-3	16	CATSREAGWGTDTQYF	TGTGCCACCAGCAGAGAAGCGGGGTGGGGCACAGATACGCAGTATTTT
-	TRBV14	-	TRBJ2-1	15	CASSHLRDSYNEQFF	TGTGCCAGCAGCCACCTGCGGGACAGCTACAATGAGCAGTTCTTC
-	TRBV9	TRBD2	TRBJ2-3	16	CASSVVAGGPVDTQYF	TGTGCCAGCAGCGTAGTGGCGGGAGGGCCGGTAGATACGCAGTATTTT
-	TRBV7-6	-	TRBJ2-3	14	CASSQDSNTDTQYF	TGTGCCAGCAGCCAAGACTCCAACACAGATACGCAGTATTTT
few	TRBV18	-	TRBJ1-4	15	CASSPSGVTNEKLFF	TGTGCCAGCTCACCCTCCGGGGTAACTAATGAAAAACTGTTTTTT
-	TRBV6-6	-	TRBJ1-6	15	CASSHLDSTASPLHF	TGTGCCAGCAGTCACCTCGACAGCACGGCTTCACCCCTCCACTTT